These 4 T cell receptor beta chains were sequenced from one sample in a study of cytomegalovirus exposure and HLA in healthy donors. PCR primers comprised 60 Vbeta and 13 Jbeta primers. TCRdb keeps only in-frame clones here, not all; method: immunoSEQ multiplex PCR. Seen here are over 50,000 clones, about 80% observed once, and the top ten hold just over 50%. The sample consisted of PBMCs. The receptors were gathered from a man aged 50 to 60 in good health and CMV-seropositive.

In nucleotides, the CDR3 is TGTGCCTGGAGCCCCAGCCCGGGGAGGGGTAGCAATGAGCAGTTCTTC. This encodes CAWSPSPGRGSNEQFF. The chain couples TRBV30 to TRBJ2-1; 7 bases are shared with TRBD2. The germline V gene has CDR1 GTSNPN and CDR2 SVGIG (reference sequence). The CDR3 is made up of 16 amino acids. V lost 3 bases, J lost 6 bases, and 14 bases stayed unmatched.

CDR3 protein: CASSLNGLAVNNEQFF. DNA of the CDR3: TGTGCCAGCAGCTTAAATGGACTAGCGGTTAACAATGAGCAGTTCTTC. The V gene is TRBV11-1, the J gene TRBJ2-1, with TRBD2 matching 10 bases. Trimming removed 2 bases from V and 5 bases from J; junction bases left unmatched: 6. The CDR3 has 16 residues. CDR1 is SGHAT and CDR2 is FQDESV in the germline V gene (reference sequence).

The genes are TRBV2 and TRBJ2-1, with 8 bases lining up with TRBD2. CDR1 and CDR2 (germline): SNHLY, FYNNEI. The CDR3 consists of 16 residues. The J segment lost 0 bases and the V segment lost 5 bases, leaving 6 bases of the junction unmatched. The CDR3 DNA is TGTGCCAGCAGTCCCTCGAGCGGGAGCTCCTACAATGAGCAGTTCTTC. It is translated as CASSPSSGSSYNEQFF. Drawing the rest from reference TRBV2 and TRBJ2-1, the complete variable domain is EPEVTQTPSHQVTQMGQEVILRCVPISNHLYFYWYRQILGQKVEFLVSFYNNEISEKSEIFDDQFSVERPDGSNFTLKIRSTKLEDSAMYFCASSPSSGSSYNEQFFGPGTRLTVL.

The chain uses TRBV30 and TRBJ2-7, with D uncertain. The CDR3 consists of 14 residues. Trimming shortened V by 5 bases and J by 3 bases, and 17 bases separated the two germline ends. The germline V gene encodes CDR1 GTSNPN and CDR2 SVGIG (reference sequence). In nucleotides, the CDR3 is TGTGCCTGGTCCCTGACGGTTGGCGGCTACGAGCAGTACTTC. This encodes CAWSLTVGGYEQYF.